This passage covers 16 T cell receptor beta chains from one sample sequenced in a study of T cell responses to AZD1222 COVID-19 vaccine. Assay used: immunoSEQ multiplex PCR; TCRdb lists only in-frame clones, some missing. The sample has 150,000 to 180,000 clones, approximately 87% seen once; the top ten hold 5.5% to 6%. This specimen consisted of peripheral blood, obtained on day 0 of MenACWY control vaccination. The receptors shown here come from an adult in good health.

The chain carries TRBV6-5 and TRBJ2-3; 7 nucleotides align to TRBD2. V shed 4 bases, J shed 5 bases, and the junction held 9 bases outside the gene matches. CDR1 MNHEY and CDR2 SVGAGI come from the germline V gene. This CDR3 is 15 amino acids long. CDR3: CASSLGGSEIDTQYF. CDR3 nucleotide sequence: TGTGCCAGCAGTTTGGGCGGGAGTGAGATAGATACGCAGTATTTT.

This rearrangement joins TRBV25-1 to TRBJ2-1; 8 nucleotides line up with TRBD2. CDR1 and CDR2 from the germline V gene are MGHDK and SYGVNS. This CDR3 spans 14 amino acids. The J segment lost 1 base and the V segment lost 8 bases, leaving 4 bases of the junction unmatched. For the CDR3, the DNA is TGTGCCAGCGTAGCGGGGCAATCCTACAATGAGCAGTTCTTC. Amino acid sequence: CASVAGQSYNEQFF.

The chain employs TRBV3-1 (or the pseudogene TRBV3-2) and TRBJ2-7; 10 positions agree with TRBD1. After removal of 4 bases from V and 5 bases from J, the junction contained 5 bases not matched to a gene. In germline, CDR1 is LGHDT, CDR2 YNNKEL (reference sequence). There are 14 residues in the CDR3. CDR3 sequence (DNA): TGTGCCAGCAGCCTTCGGGACAGGGGCGACGAGCAGTACTTC. This gives the protein CASSLRDRGDEQYF.

The rearrangement uses TRBV19 and TRBJ1-2; 9 positions agree with TRBD1. The CDR3 is made up of 14 amino acids. With V trimmed by 4 bases and J by 3 bases, 3 bases remained unmatched. Germline assignment: CDR1 LNHDA and CDR2 SQIVND (reference sequence). CDR3 DNA: TGTGCCAGTAGTACCCGGACAGGGGACTATGGCTACACCTTC. This codes for CASSTRTGDYGYTF.

The gene calls are TRBV24-1 and TRBJ2-1; 8 bases align to TRBD2. From germline, CDR1 is KGHDR and CDR2 SFDVKD. The CDR3 is 13 residues long. J was trimmed by 6 bases and V by 6 bases; bases with no gene match: 3. As DNA, the CDR3 is TGTGCCACCAGTCGGGAGGGCCCCAATGAGCAGTTCTTC. It translates to CATSREGPNEQFF.

The chain couples TRBV9 to TRBJ2-7, with TRBD1 identical over 7 bases. Germline V CDR1 and CDR2: SGDLS, YYNGEE. The CDR3 extends over 14 amino acids. Unmatched junction bases numbered 4, after V lost 0 bases and J lost 4 bases. The CDR3 coding sequence is TGTGCCAGCAGCGTAGCAACAGGGGCTTACGAGCAGTACTTC. Translated: CASSVATGAYEQYF.

The rearrangement joins TRBV11-3 to TRBJ1-1; D call uncertain. The CDR3 sequence is 14 residues long. With 8 bases removed from V and 4 bases from J, the gap between germline ends came to 17 bases. Germline V lookup: CDR1 SGHNT, CDR2 YENEEA. CDR3 in DNA: TGTGCCAGCCATGGGGTACCGCGGGGCACTGAAGCTTTCTTT. Its translation is CASHGVPRGTEAFF.

This clone came up once. This sequence joins TRBV7-9 and TRBJ1-4; 7 positions match TRBD1. From germline, CDR1 is SEHNR and CDR2 FQNEAQ (reference sequence). After removal of 5 bases from V and 1 base from J, the junction contained 4 bases not matched to a gene. The CDR3 extends over 15 amino acids. The CDR3 protein is CASSHRDRTNEKLFF. Here the CDR3 DNA reads TGTGCCAGCAGCCACCGGGACAGAACTAATGAAAAACTGTTTTTT.

V gene TRBV19 combines with J gene TRBJ2-1; D perhaps matches TRBD1 (5 bases). Germline CDR1 is LNHDA and CDR2 is SQIVND (reference sequence). The CDR3 contains 11 residues. V gave up 5 bases and J gave up 9 bases, with 8 bases separating them. CDR3 in DNA: TGTGCCAGTAGTCGGACACCTGAGCAGTTCTTC. Encoded protein: CASSRTPEQFF.

The gene calls are TRBV7-2 and TRBJ2-5; perhaps TRBD2 as D (5 bases). V lost 4 bases to trimming and J lost 0 bases, with 9 bases between them. Germline values: CDR1 SGHTA, CDR2 FQGNSA. The CDR3 is 14 residues long. The CDR3 protein is CASSYRGNQETQYF. The CDR3 nucleotides are TGTGCCAGCAGCTACCGGGGTAACCAAGAGACCCAGTACTTC. Variable domain in full (rest from reference TRBV7-2 and TRBJ2-5): GAGVSQSPSNKVTEKGKDVELRCDPISGHTALYWYRQSLGQGLEFLIYFQGNSAPDKSGLPSDRFSAERTGGSVSTLTIQRTQQEDSAVYLCASSYRGNQETQYFGPGTRLLVL.

This chain uses TRBV11-2 with TRBJ2-1, with 7 bases lining up with TRBD2. J lost 8 bases, V lost 2 bases, and 6 bases had no gene match. The CDR3 covers 14 residues. Germline V gives CDR1 SGHAT, CDR2 FQNNGV. CDR3 protein: CASSLSRTSYEQFF. The CDR3 bases are TGTGCCAGCAGCTTATCTCGGACTAGTTATGAGCAGTTCTTC.

J is TRBJ1-2 and V is TRBV6-5; 7 bases are shared with TRBD1. CDR3 length: 15 residues. The germline V gene encodes CDR1 MNHEY and CDR2 SVGAGI. J lost 1 base, V lost 8 bases, and 10 bases had no gene match. CDR3 bases: TGTGCCAGCCAAAGGGGGCAGACCGATAACTATGGCTACACCTTC. This encodes CASQRGQTDNYGYTF.

This rearrangement joins TRBV28 to TRBJ1-2; a weak D match, TRBD1 (5 bases). This CDR3 contains 11 residues. V dropped 10 bases and J dropped 1 base, with 7 bases sitting between them. CDR1 and CDR2 from the germline V gene are MDHEN and SYDVKM. In DNA, the CDR3 is TGTGCCACAAGGGGTAACTATGGCTACACCTTC. Translation gives CATRGNYGYTF.

The genes are TRBV3-1 (or the pseudogene TRBV3-2) and TRBJ2-3; no firm D call. The germline V and J ends were trimmed by 5 bases and 0 bases, with 3 bases remaining between them. Germline values: CDR1 LGHDT, CDR2 YNNKEL (reference sequence). The CDR3 extends over 12 amino acids. The DNA for the CDR3 is TGTGCCAGCAGCGACAGCACAGATACGCAGTATTTT. Residues: CASSDSTDTQYF.

This rearrangement joins TRBV7-3 to TRBJ2-7, with 14 bases aligning to TRBD2. Germline V lookup: CDR1 SGHTA, CDR2 FQGTGA. The CDR3 is 15 amino acids. Trimming cost V 2 bases and J 3 bases; bases outside gene matches: 0. CDR3 protein: CASSLGTSGSYEQYF. CDR3 bases: TGTGCCAGCAGCTTAGGGACTAGCGGGAGCTACGAGCAGTACTTC. Full variable domain (outside the CDR3, taken from reference TRBV7-3 and TRBJ2-7): GAGVSQTPSNKVTEKGKYVELRCDPISGHTALYWYRQSLGQGPEFLIYFQGTGAADDSGLPNDRFFAVRPEGSVSTLKIQRTERGDSAVYLCASSLGTSGSYEQYFGPGTRLTVT.

The J gene is TRBJ1-2, the V gene TRBV9, with TRBD1 matching 10 bases. The CDR3 has 15 residues. Germline V gene lookup returns CDR1 SGDLS and CDR2 YYNGEE. With V trimmed by 0 bases and J by 10 bases, 9 bases remained unmatched. The CDR3 DNA reads TGTGCCAGCAGCGTAGCTACAAGCGGGACAGGGGTCTACACCTTC. This codes for CASSVATSGTGVYTF. The complete variable domain, with remaining parts taken from reference TRBV9 and TRBJ1-2, reads DSGVTQTPKHLITATGQRVTLRCSPRSGDLSVYWYQQSLDQGLQFLIQYYNGEERAKGNILERFSAQQFPDLHSELNLSSLELGDSALYFCASSVATSGTGVYTFGSGTRLTVV.